Listed below are T cell receptor beta chains from one sample, sequenced in a study of blood T cell repertoires in COVID-19. Here immunoSEQ multiplex PCR was the method, and the copy in TCRdb shows in-frame clones only, minus some. The table includes about 140,000 clones, approximately 80% detected once. Sequences were obtained from peripheral blood. These receptor sequences come from a human donor in a cohort sampled during active COVID-19. CDR3s include the opening cysteine and the closing phenylalanine or tryptophan. D genes are given only for firm matches. For some rows the clone size is stated as once, few or many, or as a class when expanded; others skip it.

>TRBJ2-3|once|TRBV18|.
TGTGCCAGCTCGGACAGAGGCACAGATACGCAGTATTTT
CASSDRGTDTQYF
>TRBJ2-5|.|TRBV28|TRBD1
TGTGCCAGCAGTTCCCCAGGGGGCTGGGAGACCCAGTACTTC
CASSSPGGWETQYF
>TRBJ2-2|.|TRBV6-6|.
TGTGCCAGCAGTTGGGGTGAGGGAGCGAACACCGGGGAGCTGTTTTTT
CASSWGEGANTGELFF
>TRBJ2-2|.|TRBV28|.
TGTGCCAGCAGTCCCCCCCGGACAAGCACCGGGGAGCTGTTTTTT
CASSPPRTSTGELFF
>TRBJ2-3|.|TRBV5-6|TRBD2
TGTGCCAGCAGCTTGAGTCTAGCGGGAACAGATACGCAGTATTTT
CASSLSLAGTDTQYF
>TRBJ1-1|.|TRBV5-1|TRBD1
TGCGCCAGCAGCCCCCTGGACAGGGGTAGAAACACTGAAGCTTTCTTT
CASSPLDRGRNTEAFF
>TRBJ2-7|.|TRBV9|TRBD2
TGTGCCAGCAGCGAAGGACTAGCGGATGCCTACGAGCAGTACTTC
CASSEGLADAYEQYF
>TRBJ2-4|.|TRBV28|TRBD1
TGTGCCAGCAGTCCTGCCCCCACCGGGACAGGTGCAAACATTCAGTACTTC
CASSPAPTGTGANIQYF
>TRBJ2-7|.|TRBV29-1|TRBD1
TGCAGCGCCGGGACAGGAGACTACGAGCAGTACTTC
CSAGTGDYEQYF
>TRBJ1-2|few|TRBV3-1/TRBV3-2|.
TGTGCCAGCAGCCAAGAGGCCAGGGGCAGTGGCTACACCTTC
CASSQEARGSGYTF
>TRBJ1-1|.|TRBV25-1|TRBD1
TGTGCCAGCAGTCGGCCAGGGGGGAACACTGAAGCTTTCTTT
CASSRPGGNTEAFF
>TRBJ2-3|.|TRBV19|TRBD2
TGTGCCAGTAGTATAGATCGTGGACTAGCGGGCGTTCCAACGCAGTATTTT
CASSIDRGLAGVPTQYF
>TRBJ1-4|.|TRBV9|.
TGTGCCAGCAGCGAAGACCCCGGGACAACTAATGAAAAACTGTTTTTT
CASSEDPGTTNEKLFF
>TRBJ1-1|.|TRBV5-6|.
TGTGCCAGCAGCCGCATGGGACTGCAGAACACTGAAGCTTTCTTT
CASSRMGLQNTEAFF
>TRBJ2-7|.|TRBV21-1|.
TGTGCCACCAAGACAGGGACCTTCTACGAGCAGTACTTC
CATKTGTFYEQYF
>TRBJ2-2|.|TRBV13|.
TGTGCCAGCAGCTTAGCGGGAGCGGTCACCGGGGAGCTGTTTTTT
CASSLAGAVTGELFF
>TRBJ1-2|once|TRBV3-1/TRBV3-2|.
TGTGCCAGCAGCCAAGGCCCAGTCGGGGATGGCTACACCTTC
CASSQGPVGDGYTF
>TRBJ2-1|.|TRBV21-1|.
TGTGCCAGCAGCAACGGACAGGAGCAGTTCTTC
CASSNGQEQFF
>TRBJ1-1|.|TRBV19|.
TGTGCCAGTAGTAGGTGGAGCACTGAAGCTTTCTTT
CASSRWSTEAFF
>TRBJ2-1|.|TRBV28|.
TGTGCCAGCAGTCCCCCGGGCAGGGCCGGGCACAATGAGCAGTTCTTC
CASSPPGRAGHNEQFF
>TRBJ2-2|.|TRBV7-9|TRBD2
TGTGCCAGCAGCTTATTAGCGGGAGCCGGGGAGCTGTTTTTT
CASSLLAGAGELFF
>TRBJ1-4|.|TRBV18|.
TGTGCCAGCTCACCGAGGGCCCCAACAGTGAATGAAAAACTGTTTTTT
CASSPRAPTVNEKLFF
>TRBJ1-5|once|TRBV4-1|.
TGCGCCAGCAGCCTGGGACTTGGGGAGGCTCAGCCCCAGCATTTT
CASSLGLGEAQPQHF
>TRBJ1-2|once|TRBV29-1|.
TGCAGCGTTGTAGGACAGACCAACTATGGAGGCTACACCTTC
CSVVGQTNYGGYTF
>TRBJ1-3|.|TRBV28|.
TGTGCCAGCAGGCTCGGACAGCTCGGAAACACCATATATTTT
CASRLGQLGNTIYF
>TRBJ1-1|.|TRBV19|TRBD1
TGTGCCAGTAGACCTCGGACAGGCCCGAACACTGAAGCTTTCTTT
CASRPRTGPNTEAFF
>TRBJ2-5|.|TRBV5-1|TRBD2
TGCGCCAGCAGCTCACAACCGGGACTACAAGAGACCCAGTACTTC
CASSSQPGLQETQYF
>TRBJ1-4|.|TRBV12-5|.
TGTGCTAGTGGTCAAGGGGATGCAACTAATGAAAAACTGTTTTTT
CASGQGDATNEKLFF
>TRBJ2-3|.|TRBV9|TRBD2
TGTGCCAGCAGCGTAGTTGGGACTAGCGTCGATACGCAGTATTTT
CASSVVGTSVDTQYF
>TRBJ1-5|.|TRBV9|TRBD1
TGTGCCAGCAGCGTGGGACAGGGAACATATCAGCCCCAGCATTTT
CASSVGQGTYQPQHF
>TRBJ1-3|.|TRBV11-2|.
TGTGCCAGCAGGGGGCCTGGAAACACCATATATTTT
CASRGPGNTIYF
>TRBJ1-1|.|TRBV10-3|.
TGTGCCATCAGTGGTTCAGGGCTGAGCACTGAAGCTTTCTTT
CAISGSGLSTEAFF
>TRBJ1-2|once|TRBV3-1/TRBV3-2|TRBD1
TGTGCCAGCAGCCACCGGGACAGGCAAGGCGTTGGCTACACCTTC
CASSHRDRQGVGYTF
>TRBJ2-1|.|TRBV5-1|.
TGCGCCAGCAGCTTGGACTTCACTGAGCAGTTCTTC
CASSLDFTEQFF
>TRBJ2-3|.|TRBV28|TRBD2
TGTGCCAGCAGTCCGATGCGGGAAGCGGGAGTCGGCACAGATACGCAGTATTTT
CASSPMREAGVGTDTQYF
>TRBJ1-2|.|TRBV5-4|.
TGTGCCAGCAGCTTGGTGGGGGCAGGCCTTAACTATGGCTACACCTTC
CASSLVGAGLNYGYTF
>TRBJ2-1|.|TRBV3-1/TRBV3-2|TRBD2
TGTGCCGCCGGGACTAGCGGATACAATGAGCAGTTCTTC
CAAGTSGYNEQFF
>TRBJ1-2|.|TRBV7-2|.
TGTGCCAGCACCCAGACAGGAGCTAACTATGGCTACACCTTC
CASTQTGANYGYTF
>TRBJ2-3|.|TRBV7-9|.
TGTGCCAGCAGCCTTATGTTAGGACATGTATTGGATACGCAGTATTTT
CASSLMLGHVLDTQYF
>TRBJ2-3|.|TRBV6-2/TRBV6-3|TRBD2
TGTGCCAGCAGTTACGATTCGGGGAGGACTAGCGGGAGTCGGGGCACAGATACGCAGTATTTT
CASSYDSGRTSGSRGTDTQYF
>TRBJ1-1|.|TRBV4-3|.
TGCGCCAGCAGCCAAGATCAAGTGACTCGTAATACTGAAGCTTTCTTT
CASSQDQVTRNTEAFF
>TRBJ2-7|.|TRBV19|TRBD2
TGTGCCAGTAGTATGACTAGCGGGAGCTACGAGCAGTACTTC
CASSMTSGSYEQYF
>TRBJ2-7|.|TRBV10-3|TRBD1
TGTGCCATCAGCTCCGCCCCTCCGGGACAGGGGTACGAGCAGTACTTC
CAISSAPPGQGYEQYF
>TRBJ1-2|.|TRBV7-9|.
TGTGCCAGCAGCTCCCGACAGACCAACTATGGCTACACCTTC
CASSSRQTNYGYTF
>TRBJ1-1|few|TRBV25-1|TRBD1
TGTGCCAGCAGTGACCCGGGACAGCTATCTGAAGCTTTCTTT
CASSDPGQLSEAFF
>TRBJ2-3|.|TRBV5-1|TRBD2
TGCGCCAGCAGCTTGGCCACTAGCGGAAACACAGATACGCAGTATTTT
CASSLATSGNTDTQYF
>TRBJ2-7|once|TRBV4-1|TRBD1
TGCGCCAGCAGTCTGGGACAGGGTCGATTCTACGAGCAGTACTTC
CASSLGQGRFYEQYF
>TRBJ1-5|.|TRBV3-1/TRBV3-2|.
TGTGCCAGCAGCCAAGATTCGGGAAATCAGCCCCAGCATTTT
CASSQDSGNQPQHF
>TRBJ1-2|once|TRBV28|.
TGTGCCAGCAGTTCCGGACAACCACGGTATGGCTACACCTTC
CASSSGQPRYGYTF
>TRBJ2-7|.|TRBV9|TRBD1
TGTGCCAGCAGCCCAGGGACAGAGAATTTCTACGAGCAGTACTTC
CASSPGTENFYEQYF
>TRBJ2-5|.|TRBV9|TRBD2
TGTGCCAGCAGCGATACTAGCGGGAAAGAGACCCAGTACTTC
CASSDTSGKETQYF
>TRBJ1-5|.|TRBV7-8|TRBD1
TGTGCCAGCAGCTCGGGACAGACCTATCAGCCCCAGCATTTT
CASSSGQTYQPQHF
>TRBJ1-2|.|TRBV19|.
TGTGCCAGTAGTATCTCACCAGGACTAGGTGATGGCTACACCTTC
CASSISPGLGDGYTF